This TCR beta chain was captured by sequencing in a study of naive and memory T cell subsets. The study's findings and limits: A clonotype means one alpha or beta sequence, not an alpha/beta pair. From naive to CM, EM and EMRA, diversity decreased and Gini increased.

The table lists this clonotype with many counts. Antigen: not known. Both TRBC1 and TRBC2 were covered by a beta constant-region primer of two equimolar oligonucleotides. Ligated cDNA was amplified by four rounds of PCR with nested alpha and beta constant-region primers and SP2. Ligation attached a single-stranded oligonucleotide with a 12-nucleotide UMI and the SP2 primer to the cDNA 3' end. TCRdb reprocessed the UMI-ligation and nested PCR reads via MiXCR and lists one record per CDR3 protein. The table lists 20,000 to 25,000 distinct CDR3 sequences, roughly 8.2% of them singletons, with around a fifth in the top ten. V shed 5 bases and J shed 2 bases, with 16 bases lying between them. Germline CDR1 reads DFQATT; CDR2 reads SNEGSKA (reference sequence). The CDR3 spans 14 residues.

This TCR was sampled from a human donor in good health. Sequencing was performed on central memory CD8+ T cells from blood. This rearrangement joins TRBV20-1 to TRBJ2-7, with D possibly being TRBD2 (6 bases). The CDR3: CSALTGTEPYEQYF. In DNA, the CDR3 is TGCAGTGCTCTAACCGGGACTGAACCCTACGAGCAGTACTTC.